The TCR beta chain described here comes from a study of Tregs in tolerant kidney transplant recipients. Overall study findings and caveats: Biological reproducibility was not directly addressed, but technical replication error appeared minimal.

On this clone itself: Its specificity is not known.

Clones were sequenced by immunoSEQ multiplex PCR, and TCRdb holds only the in-frame ones, with some missing. Of about 240,000 clones in the sample, approximately 84% were seen once. The CDR3 consists of 15 residues. In germline, CDR1 is SEHNR, CDR2 FQNEAQ (reference sequence). Trimming at V came to 3 bases and at J to 7 bases, leaving 10 bases not matched to a gene. Sequencing was performed on CD4+ T cells from blood. The J gene is TRBJ1-1, the V gene TRBV7-9; 8 nucleotides agree with TRBD1. The sequence was obtained from a human donor in good health. CDR3 sequence reads: CASSFADRGRSEAFF. CDR3 sequence (DNA): TGTGCCAGCAGCTTCGCTGACAGGGGCAGGAGTGAAGCTTTCTTT.